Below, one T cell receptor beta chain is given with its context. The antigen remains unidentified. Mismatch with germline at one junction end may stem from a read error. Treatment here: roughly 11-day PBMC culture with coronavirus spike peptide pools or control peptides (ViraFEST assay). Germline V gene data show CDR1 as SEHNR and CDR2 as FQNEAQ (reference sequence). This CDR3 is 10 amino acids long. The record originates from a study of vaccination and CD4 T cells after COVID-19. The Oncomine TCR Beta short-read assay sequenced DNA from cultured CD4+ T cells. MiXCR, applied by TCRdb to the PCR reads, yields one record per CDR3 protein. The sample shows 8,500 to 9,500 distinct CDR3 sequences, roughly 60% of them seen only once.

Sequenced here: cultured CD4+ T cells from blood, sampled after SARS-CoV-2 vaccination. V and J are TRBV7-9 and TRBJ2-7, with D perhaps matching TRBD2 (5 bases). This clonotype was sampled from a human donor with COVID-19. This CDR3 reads CASSPLGRDF. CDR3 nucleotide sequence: TGTGCCAGCAGCCCACTAGGACGGGACTTC.